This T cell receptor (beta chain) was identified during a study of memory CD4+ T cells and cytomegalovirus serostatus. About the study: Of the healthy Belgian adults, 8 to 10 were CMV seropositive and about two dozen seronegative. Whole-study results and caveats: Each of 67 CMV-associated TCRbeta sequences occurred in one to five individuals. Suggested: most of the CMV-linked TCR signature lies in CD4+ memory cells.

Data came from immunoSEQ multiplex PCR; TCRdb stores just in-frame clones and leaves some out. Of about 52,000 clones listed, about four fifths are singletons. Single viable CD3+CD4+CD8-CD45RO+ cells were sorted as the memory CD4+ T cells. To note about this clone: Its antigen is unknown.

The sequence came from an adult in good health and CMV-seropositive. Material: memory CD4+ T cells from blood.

CDR3 in amino acids: CASSPGKAHNQPQHF. As DNA, the CDR3 is TGTGCCAGCAGCCCCGGGAAAGCCCACAATCAGCCCCAGCATTTT. The gene calls are TRBV5-8 and TRBJ1-5; D gene unclear. With 4 bases removed from V and 3 bases from J, the gap between germline ends came to 14 bases. Germline V lookup: CDR1 SGHTS, CDR2 YDEGEE. The CDR3 runs 15 residues.